What follows are 17 T cell receptor beta chains derived from one specimen sequenced in a study of blood T cell repertoires in COVID-19. Here immunoSEQ multiplex PCR was the method, and the copy in TCRdb shows in-frame clones only, minus some. Among 130,000 or so clones, about 86% were seen once, and the ten largest hold 5.5% to 6%. Sequencing was carried out using peripheral blood. The receptors derive from a man of 80 years or more with active or convalescent COVID-19.

The count of this clone is one. The gene calls are TRBV27 and TRBJ2-5, with a tentative D call TRBD1 (5 bases). V was shortened by 6 bases and J by 0 bases, with 11 bases between the two germline ends. Looked up from germline, CDR1 is MNHEY and CDR2 is SMNVEV (reference sequence). CDR3 size: 14 residues. CDR3 residues: CASSPGLNQETQYF. The CDR3 region has the DNA TGTGCCAGCAGCCCAGGGTTAAACCAAGAGACCCAGTACTTC.

The V call is TRBV7-2, the J call TRBJ1-5; 7 positions match TRBD1. Germline lookup yields CDR1 SGHTA and CDR2 FQGNSA. CDR3 length: 14 residues. V lost 5 bases and J lost 5; bases outside the gene matches: 6. CDR3 sequence (DNA): TGTGCCAGCAGCGTGACAGGGACTTATCAGCCCCAGCATTTT. It translates to CASSVTGTYQPQHF. The entire variable domain, with the rest obtained from reference TRBV7-2 and TRBJ1-5, is as follows: GAGVSQSPSNKVTEKGKDVELRCDPISGHTALYWYRQSLGQGLEFLIYFQGNSAPDKSGLPSDRFSAERTGGSVSTLTIQRTQQEDSAVYLCASSVTGTYQPQHFGDGTRLSIL.

This clone has more than one count but fewer than ten. The chain is built from TRBV30 and TRBJ2-5; D perhaps matches TRBD1 (5 bases). V lost 1 base and J lost 5, with 14 bases in between. This CDR3 has 14 residues. CDR1 and CDR2 (germline): GTSNPN, SVGIG (reference sequence). CDR3 sequence: CAWSARGAGETQYF. For the CDR3, the DNA is TGTGCCTGGAGTGCACGTGGGGCAGGCGAGACCCAGTACTTC.

The chain uses TRBV6-2 or TRBV6-3 and TRBJ1-6; D not certain. CDR1 and CDR2 from the germline V gene are MNHEY and SVGEGT. V gave up 2 bases and J gave up 2 bases, with 10 bases separating them. This CDR3 comprises 16 residues. This CDR3 is CASSYLGGPYNSPLHF. DNA of the CDR3: TGTGCCAGCAGTTACCTGGGAGGCCCCTATAATTCACCCCTCCACTTT.

V and J are TRBV6-5 and TRBJ1-2; D ambiguous. Germline V gene sequence: CDR1 MNHEY, CDR2 SVGAGI. The CDR3 runs to 15 residues. Trimming removed 0 bases from V and 2 bases from J, with 10 bases in between. The CDR3 DNA reads TGTGCCAGCAGTTACTCGATTCGGGAAAACTATGGCTACACCTTC. Its translation: CASSYSIRENYGYTF.

The chain has TRBV7-2 and TRBJ1-5; 9 bases are a match to TRBD1. The CDR3 length is 15 residues. The trim removed 1 base at V and 7 bases at J, leaving 5 bases unmatched. CDR1 is SGHTA and CDR2 is FQGNSA in the germline V gene. DNA of the CDR3: TGTGCCAGCAGCTTAGACGGGACAGGGTACCAGCCCCAGCATTTT. As protein: CASSLDGTGYQPQHF.

V and J are TRBV5-6 and TRBJ1-2; possible D gene TRBD1, 5 bases. Germline V gene data show CDR1 as SGHDT and CDR2 as YYEEEE. The CDR3 sequence is 15 residues long. Between the trimmed V and J ends, which lost 3 bases and 2 bases, there was a span of 14 bases. The CDR3 DNA reads as TGTGCCAGCAGCTCGCCTAGACAGTTCAACTATGGCTACACCTTC. It codes for CASSSPRQFNYGYTF.

The chain joins TRBV6-5 to TRBJ2-2; D is perhaps TRBD1 (5 bases). V dropped 6 bases and J dropped 0 bases, with 5 bases sitting between them. The CDR3 loop spans 13 amino acids. CDR1 is MNHEY, CDR2 SVGAGI, per germline. The CDR3 protein is CASRGPNTGELFF. In DNA form, the CDR3 reads TGTGCCAGCAGGGGGCCGAACACCGGGGAGCTGTTTTTT.

The chain recombines TRBV14 with TRBJ2-2; D is undetermined. The length of the CDR3 is 13 residues. V lost 1 base, J lost 7 bases, and 7 bases lay in between. Germline lookup yields CDR1 SGHDN and CDR2 FVKESK. The CDR3 DNA follows: TGTGCCAGCAGCCAAGTTGGGCTCGGGGAGCTGTTTTTT. Its protein is CASSQVGLGELFF.

This chain connects TRBV4-2 to TRBJ2-1, with 13 bases fitting TRBD2. The V gene's germline CDR1 is LGHNA and CDR2 YNFKEQ. This CDR3 is built from 23 residues. The V gene end was trimmed by 0 bases and the J gene end by 1 base; junction bases not matched to a gene: 18. CDR3 nucleotide sequence: TGTGCCAGCAGCCAAGATTCTGGACTAGCGGGGGAGGACGTTTCTAGGTCCTACAATGAGCAGTTCTTC. This gives the protein CASSQDSGLAGEDVSRSYNEQFF.

In this sample, this clone turned up a few times. This rearrangement joins TRBV5-1 to TRBJ2-3, with a tentative D call TRBD2 (6 bases). The CDR3 runs 14 residues. Germline CDR1 reads SGHRS; CDR2 reads YFSETQ. Trimming cost V 3 bases and J 2 bases, with 10 bases left between them. This chain's CDR3 is CASSSGSFTDTQYF. In DNA form, the CDR3 reads TGCGCCAGCAGCTCCGGGAGCTTCACAGATACGCAGTATTTT.

This sequence joins TRBV5-1 and TRBJ1-1; a weak D match, TRBD1 (6 bases). Germline CDR1 is SGHRS and CDR2 is YFSETQ. V lost 4 bases and J 5 bases, leaving 15 bases between the germline ends. The CDR3 has 14 residues. The DNA for the CDR3 is TGCGCCAGCAGCGCCGACAGGCTGGGGACTGAAGCTTTCTTT. Amino acids: CASSADRLGTEAFF.

The sample holds a few counts of this clone. The J gene is TRBJ1-2, the V gene TRBV3-1 (or the pseudogene TRBV3-2); D unresolved. CDR1 is LGHDT, CDR2 YNNKEL, per germline (reference sequence). V gave up 3 bases and J gave up 1 base, with 9 bases separating them. CDR3 length: 14 amino acids. CDR3 sequence: CASSQRAVNYGYTF. The CDR3 DNA reads as TGTGCCAGCAGCCAGAGGGCTGTTAACTATGGCTACACCTTC.

The rearrangement links TRBV5-5 to TRBJ2-2, with D maybe TRBD2 (6 bases). Trimming left V 5 bases short and J 5 bases short, with 13 bases between. This CDR3 has 14 residues. In germline, CDR1 is SGHKS, CDR2 YYEKEE (reference sequence). The CDR3 loop reads CASSWRDETGELFF. Here the CDR3 DNA reads TGTGCCAGCAGTTGGCGGGACGAAACCGGGGAGCTGTTTTTT.

The rearrangement joins TRBV20-1 to TRBJ1-2; no clear D gene. CDR1 is DFQATT, CDR2 SNEGSKA, per germline (reference sequence). The CDR3 is 14 amino acids. Trimming removed 3 bases at V and 4 bases at J, with 15 bases between. The CDR3 DNA is TGCAGTGCTAGTAATGAGGGCCCTTCCTATGGCTACACCTTC. Translated: CSASNEGPSYGYTF.

This chain connects TRBV5-1 to TRBJ2-4; D ambiguous. This CDR3 is built from 16 residues. V dropped 0 bases and J dropped 1 base, with 11 bases sitting between them. Looked up from germline, CDR1 is SGHRS and CDR2 is YFSETQ. CDR3 protein: CASSLEPTNAKNIQYF. DNA of the CDR3: TGCGCCAGCAGCTTGGAACCCACAAATGCCAAAAACATTCAGTACTTC.

As to this clone: A junction boundary mismatches the germline segment, possibly from a read error. The chain employs TRBV7-7 and TRBJ2-2; TRBD1 matches 8 bases. CDR1 is SSHAT, CDR2 FNYEAQ, per germline (reference sequence). The CDR3 is made up of 12 amino acids. As DNA, the CDR3 is TGTGCTAGCAGGGGGCCAGGGGGGGAGCTGTTTTTT. Translating it yields CASRGPGGELFF.